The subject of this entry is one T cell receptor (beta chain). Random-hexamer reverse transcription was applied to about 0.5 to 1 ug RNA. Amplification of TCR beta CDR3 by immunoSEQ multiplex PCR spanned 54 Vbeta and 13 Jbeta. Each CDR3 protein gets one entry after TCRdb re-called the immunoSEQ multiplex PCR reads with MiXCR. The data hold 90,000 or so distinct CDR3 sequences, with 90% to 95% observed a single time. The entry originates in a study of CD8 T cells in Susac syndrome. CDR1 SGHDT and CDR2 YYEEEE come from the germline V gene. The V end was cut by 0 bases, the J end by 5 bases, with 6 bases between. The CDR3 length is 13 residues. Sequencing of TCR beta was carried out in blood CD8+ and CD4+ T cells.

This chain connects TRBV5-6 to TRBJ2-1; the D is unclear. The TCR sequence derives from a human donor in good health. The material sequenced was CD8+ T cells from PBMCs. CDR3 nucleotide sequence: TGTGCCAGCAGCTTGGGACGGAACAATGAGCAGTTCTTC. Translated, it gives CASSLGRNNEQFF.